This T cell receptor beta chain was profiled in a study of blood T cells in healthy people across ages. Regarding this clonotype: No antigen is known for it.

PCR was performed a second time for roughly 6 to 12 cycles using a sample-barcoded 5' primer and a J-beta primer mix. From the 5' RACE reads, TCRdb called clonotypes with MiXCR, one entry per CDR3 protein. This table has over 1.5 million distinct CDR3 sequences, 49% appearing once. Findings of the study overall: The recorded TCR beta diversity per million T cells decreased in a roughly linear manner with age.

The CDR3 is made up of 15 amino acids. Germline V CDR1 and CDR2: DFQATT, SNEGSKA (reference sequence). V dropped 5 bases and J dropped 2 bases, with 16 bases sitting between them. The chain recombines TRBV20-1 with TRBJ2-1, with D perhaps matching TRBD1 or TRBD2 (5 bases each). This receptor was identified in a woman between 35 and 50 years old in good health. Sequencing was performed on blood. This CDR3 is CSARDSGRAYNEQFF. The CDR3, as DNA: TGCAGTGCTCGGGATTCAGGGAGAGCCTACAATGAGCAGTTCTTC.